The T cell receptor (beta chain) under discussion was sequenced for a study of blood T cell repertoires in COVID-19. Across the study: Samples taken during acute and convalescent COVID-19 were collected in the United States, Italy and Spain. PBMCs, B-cell-depleted T cells, or T cells were the source of the cDNA or gDNA that made up the material.

Clones were sequenced by immunoSEQ multiplex PCR, and TCRdb holds only the in-frame ones, with some missing. The table has nearly 55,000 clones, approximately 80% seen once. Germline CDR1 and CDR2: SNHLY and FYNNEI. This CDR3 region has 15 residues. V shed 2 bases, J shed 5 bases, and the junction held 7 bases outside the gene matches. This clone was counted once. The chain joins TRBV2 to TRBJ2-5; 8 positions match TRBD2. The receptor was isolated from a human donor with active or convalescent COVID-19. The donor label of this sample is uncertain. Sequencing was carried out using peripheral blood. The CDR3 loop reads CASSELGRAGETQYF. DNA of the CDR3: TGTGCCAGCAGTGAACTCGGGAGGGCGGGGGAGACCCAGTACTTC.